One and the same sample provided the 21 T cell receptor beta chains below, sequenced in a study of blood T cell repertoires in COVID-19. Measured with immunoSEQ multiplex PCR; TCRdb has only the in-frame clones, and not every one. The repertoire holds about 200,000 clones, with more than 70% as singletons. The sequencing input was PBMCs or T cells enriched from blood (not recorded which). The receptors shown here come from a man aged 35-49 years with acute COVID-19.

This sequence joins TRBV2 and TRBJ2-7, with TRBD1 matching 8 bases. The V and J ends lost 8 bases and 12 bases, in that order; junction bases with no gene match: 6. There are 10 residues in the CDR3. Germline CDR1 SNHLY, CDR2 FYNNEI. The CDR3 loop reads CASGSGTGYF. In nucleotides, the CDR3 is TGTGCCAGCGGATCCGGGACAGGGTACTTC.

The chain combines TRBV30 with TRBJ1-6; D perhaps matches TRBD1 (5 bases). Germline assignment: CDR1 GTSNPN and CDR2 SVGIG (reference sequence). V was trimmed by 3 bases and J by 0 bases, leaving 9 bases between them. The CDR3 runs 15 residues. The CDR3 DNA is TGTGCCTGGAGGGGAGGGGTCTCCTATAATTCACCCCTCCACTTT. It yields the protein CAWRGGVSYNSPLHF.

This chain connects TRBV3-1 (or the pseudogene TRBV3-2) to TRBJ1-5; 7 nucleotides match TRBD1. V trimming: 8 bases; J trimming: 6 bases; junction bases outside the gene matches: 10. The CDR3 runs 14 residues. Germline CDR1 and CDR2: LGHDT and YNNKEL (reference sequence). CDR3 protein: CASSLGQVGQPQHF. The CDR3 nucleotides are TGTGCCAGCTCCCTTGGACAGGTGGGTCAGCCCCAGCATTTT.

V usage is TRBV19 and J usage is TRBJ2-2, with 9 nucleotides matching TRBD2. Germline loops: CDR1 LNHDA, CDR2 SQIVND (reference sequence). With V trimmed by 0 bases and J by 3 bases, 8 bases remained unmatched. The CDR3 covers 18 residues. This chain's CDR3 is CASSIDERREGYTGELFF. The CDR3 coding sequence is TGTGCCAGTAGTATAGACGAACGGCGGGAGGGTTACACCGGGGAGCTGTTTTTT.

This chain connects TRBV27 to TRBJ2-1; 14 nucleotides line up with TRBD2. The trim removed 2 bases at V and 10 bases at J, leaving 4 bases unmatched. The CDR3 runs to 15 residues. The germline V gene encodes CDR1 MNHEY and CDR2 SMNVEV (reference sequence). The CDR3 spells CASSLGTSGSGEQFF. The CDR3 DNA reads TGTGCCAGCAGTTTAGGGACTAGCGGGAGTGGGGAGCAGTTCTTC.

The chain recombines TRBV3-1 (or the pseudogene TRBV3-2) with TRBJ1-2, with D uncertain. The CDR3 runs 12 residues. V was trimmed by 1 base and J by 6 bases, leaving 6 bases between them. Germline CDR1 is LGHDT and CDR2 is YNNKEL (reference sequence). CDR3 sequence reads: CASSQGANGYTF. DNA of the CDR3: TGTGCCAGCAGCCAAGGGGCAAATGGCTACACCTTC.

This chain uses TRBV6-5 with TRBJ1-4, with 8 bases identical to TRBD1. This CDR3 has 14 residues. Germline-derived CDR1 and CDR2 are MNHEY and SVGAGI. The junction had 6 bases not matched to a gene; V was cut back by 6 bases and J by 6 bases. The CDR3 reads CASRPGQVYEKLFF. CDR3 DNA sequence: TGTGCCAGCAGGCCGGGACAGGTGTATGAAAAACTGTTTTTT.

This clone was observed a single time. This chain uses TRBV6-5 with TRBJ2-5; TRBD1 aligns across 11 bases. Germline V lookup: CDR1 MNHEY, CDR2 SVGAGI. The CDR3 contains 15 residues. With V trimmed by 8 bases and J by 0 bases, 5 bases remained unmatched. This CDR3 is CASGGDRGNQETQYF. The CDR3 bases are TGTGCCAGCGGAGGGGACAGGGGGAACCAAGAGACCCAGTACTTC.

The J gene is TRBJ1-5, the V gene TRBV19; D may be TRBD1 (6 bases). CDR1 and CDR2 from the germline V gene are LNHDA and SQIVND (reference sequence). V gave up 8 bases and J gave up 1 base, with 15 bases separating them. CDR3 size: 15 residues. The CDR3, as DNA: TGTGCCAGTTTGCGAAGGGGGGGGAGCAATCAGCCCCAGCATTTT. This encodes CASLRRGGSNQPQHF.

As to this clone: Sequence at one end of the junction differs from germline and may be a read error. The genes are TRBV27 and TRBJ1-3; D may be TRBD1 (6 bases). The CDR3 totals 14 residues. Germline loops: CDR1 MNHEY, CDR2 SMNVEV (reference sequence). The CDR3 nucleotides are TGTGCCAGCAGTCTATCAGGGGCTGGAAACACCATATATTTT. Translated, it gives CASSLSGAGNTIYF.

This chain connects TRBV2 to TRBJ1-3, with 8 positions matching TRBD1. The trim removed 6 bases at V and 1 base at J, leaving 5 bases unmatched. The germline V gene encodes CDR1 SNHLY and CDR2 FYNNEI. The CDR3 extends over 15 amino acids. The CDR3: CASSGDRNSGNTIYF. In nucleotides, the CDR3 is TGTGCCAGCAGCGGGGACAGGAATTCTGGAAACACCATATATTTT.

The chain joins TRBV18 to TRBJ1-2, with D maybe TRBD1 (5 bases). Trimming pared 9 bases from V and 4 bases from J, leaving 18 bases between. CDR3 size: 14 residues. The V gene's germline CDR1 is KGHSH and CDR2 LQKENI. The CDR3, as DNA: TGTGCCAGTGCGCCCGGGGGAACCGTCTATGGCTACACCTTC. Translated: CASAPGGTVYGYTF.

In DNA form, the CDR3 reads TGTGCCAGCACAGGGGGCTCTGGAAACACCATATATTTT. Protein sequence: CASTGGSGNTIYF. The chain links TRBV25-1 to TRBJ1-3, with TRBD1 matching over 7 bases. The germline V gene has CDR1 MGHDK and CDR2 SYGVNS. Losses at the gene ends were 7 bases for V and 0 bases for J; bases not matched to a gene: 0. The CDR3 contains 13 residues.

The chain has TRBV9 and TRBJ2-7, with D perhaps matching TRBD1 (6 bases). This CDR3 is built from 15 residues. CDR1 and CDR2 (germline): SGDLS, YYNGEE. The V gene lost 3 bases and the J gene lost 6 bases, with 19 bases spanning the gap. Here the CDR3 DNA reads TGTGCCAGCAGCGACCGGGATACAGGGATAGGCGAGCAGTACTTC. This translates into CASSDRDTGIGEQYF.

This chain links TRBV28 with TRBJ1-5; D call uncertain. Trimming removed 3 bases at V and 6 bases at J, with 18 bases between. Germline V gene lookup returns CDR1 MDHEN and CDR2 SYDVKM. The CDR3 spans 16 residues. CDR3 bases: TGTGCCAGCAGTTTTGCCTGGGAAGCGGTTGCTCAGCCCCAGCATTTT. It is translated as CASSFAWEAVAQPQHF.

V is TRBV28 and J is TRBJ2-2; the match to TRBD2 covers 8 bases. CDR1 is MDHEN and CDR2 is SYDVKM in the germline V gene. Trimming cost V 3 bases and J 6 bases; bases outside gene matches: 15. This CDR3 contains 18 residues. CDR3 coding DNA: TGTGCCAGCAGTTTTGTCGCCCCGGGACTAGTTTTGTCCGGGGAGCTGTTTTTT. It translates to CASSFVAPGLVLSGELFF.

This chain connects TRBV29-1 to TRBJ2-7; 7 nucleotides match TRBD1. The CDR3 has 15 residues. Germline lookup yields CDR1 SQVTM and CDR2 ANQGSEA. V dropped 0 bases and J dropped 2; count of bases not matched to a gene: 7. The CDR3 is CSVEEGDSATYEQYF. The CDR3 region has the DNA TGCAGCGTTGAAGAGGGGGACAGCGCAACCTACGAGCAGTACTTC.

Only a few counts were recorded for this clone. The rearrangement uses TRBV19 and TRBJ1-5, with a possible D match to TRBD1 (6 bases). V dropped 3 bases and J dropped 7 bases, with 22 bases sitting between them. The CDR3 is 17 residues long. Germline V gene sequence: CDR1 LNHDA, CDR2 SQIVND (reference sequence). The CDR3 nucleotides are TGTGCCAGTAGTATCCTACAGGGTCGCCTCTCCCACCAGCCCCAGCATTTT. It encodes CASSILQGRLSHQPQHF. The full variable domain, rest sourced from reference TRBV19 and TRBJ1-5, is DGGITQSPKYLFRKEGQNVTLSCEQNLNHDAMYWYRQDPGQGLRLIYYSQIVNDFQKGDIAEGYSVSREKKESFPLTVTSAQKNPTAFYLCASSILQGRLSHQPQHFGDGTRLSIL.

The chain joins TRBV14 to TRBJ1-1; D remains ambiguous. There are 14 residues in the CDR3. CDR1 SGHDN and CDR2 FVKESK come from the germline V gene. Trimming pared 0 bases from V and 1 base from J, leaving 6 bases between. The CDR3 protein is CASSQDPRNTEAFF. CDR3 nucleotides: TGTGCCAGCAGCCAAGATCCCCGGAACACTGAAGCTTTCTTT.

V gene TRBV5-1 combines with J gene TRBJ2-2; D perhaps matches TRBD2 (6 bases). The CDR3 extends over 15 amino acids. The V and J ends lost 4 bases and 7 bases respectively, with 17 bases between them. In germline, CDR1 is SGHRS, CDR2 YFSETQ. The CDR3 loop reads CASSHATGEIGELFF. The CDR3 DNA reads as TGCGCCAGCAGCCACGCTACGGGGGAAATCGGGGAGCTGTTTTTT.

The chain's CDR3 is CASSPSLNEQFF. The CDR3 nucleotides are TGTGCCAGCAGTCCTTCTTTAAATGAGCAGTTCTTC. The rearrangement joins TRBV6-5 to TRBJ2-1; D unclear. The CDR3 loop spans 12 amino acids. V was clipped by 5 bases and J by 7 bases, with 9 bases between them. Germline V lookup: CDR1 MNHEY, CDR2 SVGAGI.